This record concerns one T cell receptor (beta chain) sequence. Its specificity is not known. 60 Vbeta and 13 Jbeta primers were used in PCR. Here immunoSEQ multiplex PCR was the method, and the copy in TCRdb shows in-frame clones only, minus some. The sample includes 100,000 to 150,000 clones, around three quarters of them seen just once. The source of the sample is a study of cytomegalovirus exposure and HLA in healthy donors. Looking at the study overall: A preliminary data release comprised 70 million to 95 million unique TCRs obtained from HLA-typed donors.

Study results and limitations: A previous analysis found most TCR beta V segments productive roughly 87% or roughly 30% of the time.

This TCR derives from a man aged 25 to 45 in good health and CMV-seropositive. The sequenced sample was PBMCs.

The CDR3 here is CASSLDRDRGYNEQFF. The DNA for the CDR3 is TGTGCCAGCAGCTTAGACCGGGACAGGGGGTACAATGAGCAGTTCTTC. The V call is TRBV11-2, the J call TRBJ2-1; 11 bases line up with TRBD1. The CDR3 spans 16 residues. Germline assignment: CDR1 SGHAT and CDR2 FQNNGV. Trimming at V came to 0 bases and at J to 4 bases, leaving 2 bases not matched to a gene.